These 7 T cell receptor beta chains share one sample of origin, sequenced in a study of T cells in tuberculosis. Here immunoSEQ multiplex PCR was the method, and the copy in TCRdb shows in-frame clones only, minus some. The sample has tens of thousands of clones; more than 80% are singletons. Sequencing was done on a sample of PBMCs. The origin of the receptors is a donor between 5 and 29 years old with latent tuberculosis or without tuberculosis infection. Some clones in this sample may be carry-over from other donors' samples.

The V and J genes are TRBV27 and TRBJ1-3, with no clear D. Trimming removed 4 bases at V and 7 bases at J, with 20 bases between. Germline V lookup: CDR1 MNHEY, CDR2 SMNVEV (reference sequence). The CDR3 has 16 amino acids. The CDR3 DNA follows: TGTGCCAGCAGTTCAAGGATCCCCCCGACATGGAACACCATATATTTT. Translated: CASSSRIPPTWNTIYF.

The V gene is TRBV13, the J gene TRBJ1-6, with a tentative D call TRBD1 (6 bases). This CDR3 is built from 16 residues. The germline V and J ends were trimmed by 5 bases and 0 bases, with 11 bases remaining between them. Germline CDR1 is PRHDT and CDR2 is FYEKMQ (reference sequence). CDR3 sequence reads: CASSPPTGSYNSPLHF. In DNA, the CDR3 is TGTGCCAGCAGCCCCCCGACAGGCTCCTATAATTCACCCCTCCACTTT.

The J gene is TRBJ2-3, the V gene TRBV5-1, with D possibly matching TRBD2 (7 bases). V was pared by 4 bases and J by 4 bases, with 25 bases between. From germline, CDR1 is SGHRS and CDR2 YFSETQ. The CDR3 length is 18 residues. In DNA form, the CDR3 reads TGCGCCAGCAGCCCGAAATCCCTGGGGGGGGGCTTGGCAGATACGCAGTATTTT. It is translated as CASSPKSLGGGLADTQYF.

The gene calls are TRBV30 and TRBJ2-1; maybe TRBD1 (6 bases). The CDR3 totals 14 residues. Trimming shortened V by 3 bases and J by 4 bases, and 13 bases separated the two germline ends. Germline V gene sequence: CDR1 GTSNPN, CDR2 SVGIG (reference sequence). The CDR3 sequence is CAWSGDIEYNEQFF. As DNA, the CDR3 is TGTGCCTGGAGCGGGGACATTGAATACAATGAGCAGTTCTTC.

CDR3 sequence: CAWSVRGVNTEAFF. The CDR3 DNA reads TGTGCCTGGAGTGTACGGGGGGTGAACACTGAAGCTTTCTTT. This sequence joins TRBV30 and TRBJ1-1, with D perhaps matching TRBD1 (5 bases). Germline CDR1 GTSNPN, CDR2 SVGIG (reference sequence). The V gene lost 0 bases and the J gene lost 0 bases, with 8 bases spanning the gap. The CDR3 has 14 amino acids. Drawing the rest from reference TRBV30 and TRBJ1-1, the complete variable domain is SQTIHQWPATLVQPVGSPLSLECTVEGTSNPNLYWYRQAAGRGLQLLFYSVGIGQISSEVPQNLSASRPQDRQFILSSKKLLLSDSGFYLCAWSVRGVNTEAFFGQGTRLTVV.

The V and J genes are TRBV2 and TRBJ2-2, with 10 bases lining up with TRBD2. The junction had 3 bases not matched to a gene; V was cut back by 3 bases and J by 5 bases. Germline assignment: CDR1 SNHLY and CDR2 FYNNEI. This CDR3 has 15 amino acids. CDR3 sequence (DNA): TGTGCCAGCAGTGAGGAGCGGGGGGGTACCGGGGAGCTGTTTTTT. This codes for CASSEERGGTGELFF.

The V and J genes are TRBV7-8 and TRBJ1-2; 8 bases align to TRBD1. The V gene end was trimmed by 5 bases and the J gene end by 2 bases; junction bases not matched to a gene: 4. CDR3 length: 14 amino acids. Germline CDR1 SGHVS, CDR2 FQNEAQ. This CDR3 is CASSHRTGNYGYTF. Here the CDR3 DNA reads TGTGCCAGCAGCCACAGGACAGGGAACTATGGCTACACCTTC.